One sample yielded the 25 T cell receptor beta chains listed below, sequenced in a study of blood T cell repertoires in COVID-19. Sequenced by immunoSEQ multiplex PCR; TCRdb stores in-frame clones only, minus some. This table has 150,000 to 200,000 clones, 86% appearing once. Sequencing was done on a sample of peripheral blood. The receptors here all came from a woman between 55 and 75 years old with COVID-19, enrolled during active disease.

The CDR3: CASSQALGTVAFF. The DNA for the CDR3 is TGTGCCAGCAGCCAAGCACTCGGGACAGTGGCTTTCTTT. The chain has TRBV3-1 (or the pseudogene TRBV3-2) and TRBJ1-1; 7 bases are shared with TRBD1. The CDR3 is made up of 13 amino acids. Germline values: CDR1 LGHDT, CDR2 YNNKEL (reference sequence). Losses at the gene ends were 1 base for V and 11 bases for J; bases not matched to a gene: 7.

V and J are TRBV11-2 and TRBJ1-2, with TRBD1 as a possible D gene (6 bases). Trimming stripped 5 bases from V and 8 bases from J, with 18 bases between. The CDR3 runs 14 residues. CDR1 and CDR2 (germline): SGHAT, FQNNGV. The DNA for the CDR3 is TGTGCCAGCAGCCGATCTGGGACACCGGTCGGCTACACCTTC. Translating it yields CASSRSGTPVGYTF.

CDR3 nucleotide sequence: TGTGCCAGCAGACCGACAGGGCGAACTGAAGCTTTCTTT. Translated: CASRPTGRTEAFF. The chain is built from TRBV27 and TRBJ1-1, with 7 bases that match TRBD1. The CDR3 length is 13 residues. Germline V CDR1 and CDR2: MNHEY, SMNVEV (reference sequence). The junction had 6 bases not matched to a gene; V was cut back by 6 bases and J by 5 bases.

This clone was detected only a few times. The chain combines TRBV19 with TRBJ1-5; possible D gene TRBD1, 6 bases. This CDR3 has 16 residues. Germline values: CDR1 LNHDA, CDR2 SQIVND (reference sequence). V lost 3 bases and J lost 2, with 14 bases in between. CDR3 DNA sequence: TGTGCCAGTAGTATTTTCTCCAGGGGAGGCAATCAGCCCCAGCATTTT. It is translated as CASSIFSRGGNQPQHF.

The chain carries TRBV20-1 and TRBJ1-2; TRBD1 agrees at 9 bases. This CDR3 spans 13 amino acids. In germline, CDR1 is DFQATT, CDR2 SNEGSKA (reference sequence). V was pared by 3 bases and J by 6 bases, with 5 bases of the junction left unmatched. The DNA of the CDR3 is TGCAGTGCTAGTGGGACAGGGTACAATGGCTACACCTTC. It yields the protein CSASGTGYNGYTF.

V is TRBV24-1 and J is TRBJ1-5, with a tentative D call TRBD1 (5 bases). Trimming removed 5 bases from V and 6 bases from J, with 16 bases in between. CDR3 length equals 15 residues. The germline gives CDR1 KGHDR, CDR2 SFDVKD. The CDR3 sequence: CATSGRRGGSQPQHF. The CDR3 DNA follows: TGTGCCACCAGTGGAAGAAGGGGCGGTAGTCAGCCCCAGCATTTT.

V is TRBV3-1 (or the pseudogene TRBV3-2) and J is TRBJ2-5; D remains unclear. The CDR3 is 11 amino acids. Germline CDR1 reads LGHDT; CDR2 reads YNNKEL (reference sequence). V lost 7 bases and J lost 5, with 8 bases in between. The CDR3 nucleotides read TGTGCCAGCACTAGTATTGAGACCCAGTACTTC. Amino acid sequence: CASTSIETQYF.

This chain links TRBV6-6 with TRBJ2-7, with 7 bases that match TRBD2. CDR3 length equals 15 residues. V was clipped by 8 bases and J by 0 bases; unmatched bases: 10. CDR1 MNHNY and CDR2 SVGAGI come from the germline V gene (reference sequence). The CDR3, as DNA: TGTGCCAGCCCGGGACTATTTGCGAGCTCCTACGAGCAGTACTTC. It yields the protein CASPGLFASSYEQYF.

The chain combines TRBV2 with TRBJ1-5; D may be TRBD1 (5 bases). The CDR3 consists of 15 residues. With 6 bases removed from V and 0 bases from J, the gap between germline ends came to 12 bases. Per the germline V gene, CDR1 is SNHLY and CDR2 is FYNNEI. CDR3 DNA: TGTGCCAGCAGCGAGAGACAGTCTAGCAATCAGCCCCAGCATTTT. It translates to CASSERQSSNQPQHF.

Only one count was recorded for this clone. The chain recombines TRBV12-3 or TRBV12-4 with TRBJ2-6; D gene ambiguous. The CDR3 is 13 amino acids. V dropped 7 bases and J dropped 4 bases, with 8 bases sitting between them. CDR3 sequence (DNA): TGTGCCAGCACCTCCGGGGGGGCCAACGTCCTGACTTTC. Its translation: CASTSGGANVLTF.

The rearrangement joins TRBV15 to TRBJ2-7; 7 bases are a match to TRBD2. CDR1 is LNHNV and CDR2 is YYDKDF in the germline V gene (reference sequence). Trimming took 9 bases from V and 2 from J; bases not matched to a gene: 4. The CDR3 totals 12 residues. The CDR3 DNA is TGTGCCACTGACAGCGGGGCCTACGAGCAGTACTTC. Translation: CATDSGAYEQYF.

This sequence joins TRBV7-2 and TRBJ1-5; the D is unclear. Deletions cut 3 bases from V and 1 base from J, with 7 bases between. This CDR3 is 14 amino acids long. CDR1 SGHTA and CDR2 FQGNSA come from the germline V gene. The CDR3 loop is CASSFASSNQPQHF. The CDR3 DNA sequence: TGTGCCAGCAGCTTTGCGTCGAGCAATCAGCCCCAGCATTTT.

The chain recombines TRBV6-5 with TRBJ2-2; possibly TRBD1 for D (6 bases). CDR1 MNHEY and CDR2 SVGAGI come from the germline V gene. V lost 2 bases to trimming and J lost 7 bases, with 11 bases between them. CDR3 length equals 14 residues. CDR3 region: CASSYTAGVGELFF. CDR3 sequence (DNA): TGTGCCAGCAGTTACACCGCAGGGGTCGGGGAGCTGTTTTTT.

This chain uses TRBV30 with TRBJ1-2, with a tentative D call TRBD1 (5 bases). Trimming removed 4 bases at V and 8 bases at J, with 14 bases between. CDR3 length: 12 residues. The germline gives CDR1 GTSNPN, CDR2 SVGIG (reference sequence). The CDR3 loop is CAWNPRDRGYTF. The CDR3 nucleotides read TGTGCCTGGAACCCCAGGGATAGGGGCTACACCTTC.

The chain combines TRBV30 with TRBJ2-7; 7 bases are shared with TRBD2. The junction had 7 bases not matched to a gene; V was cut back by 6 bases and J by 2 bases. The CDR3 contains 13 residues. Germline V CDR1 and CDR2: GTSNPN, SVGIG (reference sequence). The CDR3 spells CACNGLVAYEQYF. The CDR3 DNA follows: TGTGCCTGTAACGGACTAGTGGCCTACGAGCAGTACTTC.

The V call is TRBV6-2 or TRBV6-3, the J call TRBJ2-5, with 15 bases fitting TRBD2. V trimming: 5 bases; J trimming: 4 bases; junction bases outside the gene matches: 5. Germline V CDR1 and CDR2: MNHEY, SVGEGT. The CDR3 is made up of 16 amino acids. CDR3 region: CASSRWTSGRVETQYF. The CDR3 DNA reads TGTGCCAGCAGTCGCTGGACTAGCGGGAGGGTAGAGACCCAGTACTTC.

This chain links TRBV21-1 with TRBJ1-1. TRBV21-1 is a documented pseudogene. The CDR3 sequence is 14 residues long. The CDR3 protein is CASSTNEGNTEAFF. The CDR3 bases are TGTGCCAGCAGCACCAACGAGGGGAACACTGAAGCTTTCTTT.

This clone came up many times. V gene TRBV28 combines with J gene TRBJ1-3, with D possibly matching TRBD1 (6 bases). The CDR3 spans 16 residues. Trimming shortened V by 8 bases and J by 4 bases, and 21 bases separated the two germline ends. Looked up from germline, CDR1 is MDHEN and CDR2 is SYDVKM. CDR3 sequence: CASCPSGGRGGNTIYF. In nucleotides, the CDR3 is TGTGCCAGCTGCCCCAGTGGGGGCAGGGGCGGAAACACCATATATTTT.

V usage is TRBV18 and J usage is TRBJ1-5, with TRBD1 identical over 7 bases. J gave up 2 bases and V 0 bases, and 13 bases lay outside the gene matches. Germline V gene lookup returns CDR1 KGHSH and CDR2 LQKENI. The CDR3 is made up of 19 amino acids. The CDR3 nucleotides read TGTGCCAGCTCACCACCACTAAAGACAGGGCTACGGCGCAATCAGCCCCAGCATTTT. Amino acids: CASSPPLKTGLRRNQPQHF.

The rearrangement joins TRBV5-8 to TRBJ1-5; 9 bases are a match to TRBD1. The CDR3 covers 17 residues. The V gene's germline CDR1 is SGHTS and CDR2 YDEGEE. With V trimmed by 3 bases and J by 1 base, 8 bases remained unmatched. CDR3 in amino acids: CASSSGTGRGSNQPQHF. The CDR3 DNA reads as TGTGCCAGCAGCTCGGGGACAGGGAGAGGAAGCAATCAGCCCCAGCATTTT.

V gene TRBV18 combines with J gene TRBJ1-2; D gene uncertain. There are 14 residues in the CDR3. Germline assignment: CDR1 KGHSH and CDR2 LQKENI. The V gene lost 0 bases and the J gene lost 10 bases, with 15 bases spanning the gap. The CDR3 sequence is CASSPPRRTFDYTF. In DNA form, the CDR3 reads TGTGCCAGCTCACCACCGCGGAGGACCTTTGACTACACCTTC.

In its sample, this clone was seen once. The rearrangement joins TRBV6-5 to TRBJ1-2, with 8 nucleotides matching TRBD1. The germline CDR1 and CDR2 sequences are MNHEY and SVGAGI. The CDR3 has 13 residues. Germline trimming cut 7 bases from V and 8 bases from J; bases unmatched to any gene: 9. CDR3 sequence (DNA): TGTGCCAGCACTGGACAGGGCTTGTACGGCTACACCTTC. It encodes CASTGQGLYGYTF.

The CDR3 nucleotides are TGTGCCAGTAAACCGGGACAGGGGAACACTGAAGCTTTCTTT. Translation gives CASKPGQGNTEAFF. The chain couples TRBV19 to TRBJ1-1; TRBD1 agrees at 9 bases. The CDR3 contains 14 residues. V lost 7 bases and J lost 1; bases outside the gene matches: 4. Germline V gene sequence: CDR1 LNHDA, CDR2 SQIVND (reference sequence).

The gene calls are TRBV5-1 and TRBJ1-2, with 8 bases fitting TRBD1. Germline V CDR1 and CDR2: SGHRS, YFSETQ. The CDR3 is 14 amino acids. The V segment lost 7 bases and the J segment 8 bases; nucleotides outside the gene matches: 13. CDR3 loop: CASGPITGGAGYTF. CDR3 sequence (DNA): TGCGCCAGCGGCCCCATTACAGGGGGAGCCGGCTACACCTTC.

The rearrangement joins TRBV19 to TRBJ1-2, with D uncertain. Germline V gives CDR1 LNHDA, CDR2 SQIVND (reference sequence). This CDR3 is 13 amino acids long. V lost 4 bases and J 4 bases, leaving 10 bases between the germline ends. In DNA form, the CDR3 reads TGTGCCAGTAGTAAACAGCCCCTCTATGGCTACACCTTC. Its protein product is CASSKQPLYGYTF.